One T cell receptor beta chain is described in this entry. Its antigen remains unidentified. The input lacks base qualities; no much larger clone sits a single base away. In total, 500 to 700 healthy bone marrow donors made up the cohort. All cohort members were sampled while nominally healthy, although unrecorded immune exposures were likely present. The donor tested CMV seropositive and was one of the 289 seropositive cohort members. A peripheral blood sample was collected from each donor, and TCR beta sequencing was performed on peripheral blood mononuclear cells. The Qiagen DNeasy Blood Extraction Kit was used to extract genomic DNA from the blood cell samples. This entry belongs to a study of cytomegalovirus exposure and HLA in healthy donors (dated by TCRdb to about 2017). Concerning the study at large: In an earlier analysis of roughly 500 of the donors, 276 Gb of sequence data and 100 million or so unique TCR beta sequences from 180 million or so T cells were reported. An earlier analysis of approximately 630 of the donors applied high-throughput TCR beta sequencing to assess whether each TCR beta V gene segment acted as functional or pseudogenic. An early release that covered around 590 HLA-typed donors contained 300 to 350 gigabases of sequencing data and about 93 million unique TCR sequences. To study patterns of TCR occurrence, a later analysis re-analyzed previously published TCR beta repertoires from 550 to 800 donors and added high-resolution HLA genotyping. In the later analysis, no new phenotypic data were used to find candidate immune exposures; instead, reliance was placed on TCR beta sequences and their occurrence across donors. Typing coverage differed by locus: A, B, C, DRB1 and DQB1 were typed in roughly 620-630 donors, DQA1 in about 560, DPA1 in approximately 610, and DPB1 in roughly 450. About five DR-DQ haplotypes were treated as single units for association and clustering because of strong linkage in the cohort. Among several hundred genotyped donors of the cohort, an average of roughly 230,000 unique TCR beta nucleotide sequences was sequenced per donor, of which 15% to 20% were non-productive. To predict cytomegalovirus infection status, the study brought together high-throughput TCR immunosequencing, statistical association of individual TCRs with disease status, and machine learning. A separate validation cohort of roughly 110 different subjects was used in addition to the 666-subject first cohort. Donor age, sex, ethnicity and CMV serostatus were collected together with the repertoire data. In a later genetic analysis, genome-wide SNP genotypes for about three fifths of the 666 donors were used, and that subset was treated as a discovery cohort. The T cell repertoires of under 750 subjects were profiled by immunosequencing and related to cytomegalovirus serostatus. The study aimed to test whether cataloging public T cell receptors could reveal signatures of past pathogen exposure. All discovery cohort repertoires had been generated on a single sequencing platform. HLA typing included class I and class II loci at four-digit resolution. Of the 300 to 500 genotyped donors, less than 90% were placed in the genetic ancestry cluster associated with self-reported Caucasian donors.

Library method: the immunoSEQ multiplex PCR assay. For the multiplex PCR, a mixture combining 60 forward primers for TCR Vbeta segments and 13 reverse primers for TCR Jbeta segments was used. The CDR3 region of rearranged TCR beta genes was amplified from genomic DNA by a multiplex PCR assay. On the Illumina HiSeq System, the amplified TCR beta libraries were sequenced as 87-base-pair reads. The paper's data handling went like this. In a later analysis, about 80 million unique TCR beta chains were counted across the 690 or so repertoires, and roughly 10 million of these chains were shared by at least two donors. Raw reads were error-corrected and collapsed into unique sequences by a nearest-neighbor algorithm in which closely related sequences were merged to remove PCR and sequencing errors. Alignment of CDR3 sequences to IMGT reference sequences was used to assign V, D and J gene segments. Each retained sequence needed at least a six-nucleotide match to both a V gene segment and a J gene segment. A rearrangement was called productive if the CDR3 had no stop codons and remained in frame with V and J, and every other rearrangement was called non-productive. CDR3 was defined by IMGT convention, running from the second conserved V-encoded cysteine to the conserved J-encoded phenylalanine. In an earlier analysis of more than 550 of the donors, sequences lacking an unambiguous match to a single V gene segment were excluded. An earlier analysis of 550 to 650 of the donors classified V segments as functional when productive rearrangements were above 56.7% and as segregating when the standard deviation between donors was above 5%. A statistical classification framework was built for diagnosing cytomegalovirus status from the catalog of TCR beta chain sequences. A later analysis assigned V and J genes by comparing TCR nucleotide sequences with IMGT/GENE-DB human TR gene sequences. The TCRdist pipeline was used in a later analysis to assign CDR3 sequences and most-parsimonious VDJ recombination scenarios. A later analysis defined each TCR beta chain by its CDR3 amino acid sequence plus V-gene family, and excluded reads lacking a unique V-gene family. In a later analysis, a few hundred highly shared, low-generation-probability nucleotide sequences were removed to address suspected cross-contamination and a sequencing artifact. For each public chain, a later analysis derived a clonal expansion index from normalized ranks of inferred template counts within each repertoire. In a later analysis, generation probabilities were computed using a VDJ recombination model fitted to out-of-frame rearrangements, and the results were checked against IGoR. In a later analysis, TCR-TCR, TCR-HLA and TCR-CMV co-occurrence was scored with hypergeometric tests, and a repertoire-size bias correction was applied to TCR pairs. In a later analysis, false discovery rates were estimated by permuting HLA or CMV assignments 20 times. A later analysis grouped co-occurring TCRs with DBSCAN, adding TCRdist sequence similarity when clustering within HLA-allele-positive subsets. For co-occurrence clustering, repertoires with fewer than 30,000 or more than 120,000 public chains were excluded, along with roughly five repertoires with anomalous nucleotide sharing. The table comes from immuneACCESS by way of TCRdb, which keeps in-frame sequences with V and J called. Part of the clones is missing from these tables; in studies checked, under half for an unresolved V gene and the rest for unknown reasons. Clone size and V and J calls were adopted from that table, with D and trimming inferred from the DNA. The sample table holds some 120,000 clones, of which roughly 70% were seen once. The ten largest clonotypes hold 5.5% to 8.5% of the sample.

In the germline V gene (reference sequence), CDR1 corresponds to SGHKS and CDR2 to YYEKEE. The CDR3 covers 15 residues, taking in both the cysteine and the phenylalanine. The entry retains the CDR3 DNA only, 45 bases that are in frame from base 1. V loses 2 bases at its end and J loses 6 bases; junction bases beyond the gene matches: 3. The research as a whole found: The cohort was sequenced for TCR beta chains only, and without alpha or paired-chain data the features that could be detected were limited. Linkage disequilibrium might explain the correlated functional status among segregating V segments, but an unknown experimental factor could not be ruled out. A later analysis found that HLA-associated TCR beta chains were more clonally expanded and had lower generation probabilities than equally common non-associated chains. Because HLA typing was missing for some donors at each locus, association tests included only the typed subset. In vitro tests confirmed that three of the cytomegalovirus-associated TCR beta chains recognize cytomegalovirus antigens. Sequencing depth was assumed to be roughly uniform across donors in the presence/absence analyses, though that assumption may not hold. A later analysis reported that several top co-occurrence clusters appeared linked to parvovirus B19, influenza, CMV and Epstein-Barr virus. It was suggested by the authors that the approach could potentially be generalized to other disease states and immunological phenotypes. A cluster of highly shared sequence variants was judged likely to be a technical artifact of the sequencing pipeline. The earlier analysis of 587 of the donors excluded over 15 rarely observed V segments, including chromosome 9 orphons, because counts were too low. A further reported finding was that TCR beta sequences accurately predicted the HLA-A and HLA-B alleles for most subjects in the first cohort. While some public TCRs were present in many individuals, most TCR sequences turned up only very rarely across donors. A later analysis found that most CMV-associated TCR beta chains appeared HLA-restricted, with HLA associations seemingly driven largely by CMV exposure. The study gave a list of some 150 TCR beta chains associated with cytomegalovirus. The only immune exposure information available for the cohort was CMV serostatus. A later genetic analysis associated a missense DCLRE1C variant with V-gene and J-gene trimming of TCR beta chains, and an independent cohort replicated the association. The classifier was reported to diagnose cytomegalovirus status with high specificity and sensitivity in both the original cohort and the validation cohort. When HLA alleles, especially DR and DQ, strongly co-occurred, attributing TCR associations to individual alleles was difficult. According to a later analysis, TCR association rates differed among HLA loci, with DRB1 alleles showing the most associated TCRs and HLA-C alleles showing the fewest. Compared with the approximately 720-donor mean, donors in an Asian-associated ancestry cluster had fewer N-insertions in productive TCRs, according to a later genetic analysis. A later analysis associated around 16,000 TCR beta sequences with specific HLA alleles at a false discovery rate of 0.05. Broadly in line with IMGT annotations, most TCR beta V segments showed up in productive rearrangements about 87% or about 30% of the time in an earlier analysis of 450 to 600 of the donors. Because the 87-base-pair reads could not distinguish some IMGT-functional V segments, including TRBV6-2 and TRBV6-3, those segments were excluded.

The clonotype comes from a man aged 40-49 years in good health and CMV-seropositive. The sequence joins TRBV5-5 to TRBJ1-6; a stretch of 9 junction bases matches TRBD1. What was sequenced was PBMCs. CDR3 sequence: CASSFGTGPNSPLHF. The DNA sequence is as follows: TGTGCCAGCAGCTTTGGGACAGGGCCTAATTCACCCCTCCACTTT.